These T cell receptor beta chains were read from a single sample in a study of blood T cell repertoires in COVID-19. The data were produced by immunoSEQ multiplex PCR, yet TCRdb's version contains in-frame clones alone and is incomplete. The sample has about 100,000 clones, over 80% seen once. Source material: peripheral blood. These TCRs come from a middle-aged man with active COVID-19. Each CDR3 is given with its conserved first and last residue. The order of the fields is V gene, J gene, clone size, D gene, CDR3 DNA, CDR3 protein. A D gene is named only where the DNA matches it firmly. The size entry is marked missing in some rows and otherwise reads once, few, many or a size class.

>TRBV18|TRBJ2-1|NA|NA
TGTGCCAGCTCCCCCTTTAGCGGTCACAATGAGCAGTTCTTC
CASSPFSGHNEQFF
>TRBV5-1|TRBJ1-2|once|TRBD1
TGCGCCAATTTCCGGGACAGGGGGCTCGGAAACTATGGCTACACCTTC
CANFRDRGLGNYGYTF
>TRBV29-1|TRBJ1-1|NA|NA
TGCAGCGCCCGACCCCCAGGGACTGAAGCTTTCTTT
CSARPPGTEAFF
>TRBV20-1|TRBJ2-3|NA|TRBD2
TGCAGTGCTAGTGCGAGCGGGAGTGGATTTGATACGCAGTATTTT
CSASASGSGFDTQYF
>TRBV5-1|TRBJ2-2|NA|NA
TGCGCCAGCAGCTTGCTTTCTAACACCGGGGAGCTGTTTTTT
CASSLLSNTGELFF
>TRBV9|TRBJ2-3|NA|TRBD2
TGTGCCAGCAGCGTAGGCCCTAGCGGGAGCTCCACAGATACGCAGTATTTT
CASSVGPSGSSTDTQYF
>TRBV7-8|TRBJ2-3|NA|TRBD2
TGTGCCAGCAGCTTAGGAGCGGGAGGGCGGACAGATACGCAGTATTTT
CASSLGAGGRTDTQYF
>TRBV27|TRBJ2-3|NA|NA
TGTGCCAGCAGAGCCCGAGAGGAGGGGACAGATACGCAGTATTTT
CASRAREEGTDTQYF
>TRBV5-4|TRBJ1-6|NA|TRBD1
TGTGCCAGCAGCTTGGAAGGACAGGGCAATTCACCCCTCCACTTT
CASSLEGQGNSPLHF
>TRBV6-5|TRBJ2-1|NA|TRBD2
TGTGCCAGCAACGGGCTAGCGGGAGGCTACAATGAGCAGTTCTTC
CASNGLAGGYNEQFF
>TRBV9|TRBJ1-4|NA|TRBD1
TGTGCCAGCAGCTCCAGACAGGGTTTTGAAAAACTGTTTTTT
CASSSRQGFEKLFF
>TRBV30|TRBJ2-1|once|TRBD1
TGTGCCTGGGTCCCCAACAGGGGCTTCAGGAATGAGCAGTTCTTC
CAWVPNRGFRNEQFF
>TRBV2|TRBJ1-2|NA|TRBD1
TGTGCCAGCAGAGATGACAGGGTAATTAACTATGGCTACACCTTC
CASRDDRVINYGYTF
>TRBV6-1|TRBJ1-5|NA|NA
TGTGCCAGCAGTGAAGCGTGGGGGCCCGATCAGCCCCAGCATTTT
CASSEAWGPDQPQHF
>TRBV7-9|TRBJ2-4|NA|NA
TGTGCCAGCAGCAAACAGGGTTTTGGCATTCAGTACTTC
CASSKQGFGIQYF
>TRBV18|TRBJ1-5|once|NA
TGTGCCAGCTCGCAGGGACACTCTAGCAATCAGCCCCAGCATTTT
CASSQGHSSNQPQHF
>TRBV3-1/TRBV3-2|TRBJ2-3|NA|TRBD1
TGTGCCAGCAGCCGTCCGTCGGGACAGGAAATGGGTACGCAGTATTTT
CASSRPSGQEMGTQYF
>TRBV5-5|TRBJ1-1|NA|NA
TGTGCCAGCAGCTTGGTGGGGCAAAGGGGTGCTTTCTTT
CASSLVGQRGAFF
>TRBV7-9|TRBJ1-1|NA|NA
TGTGCCAGCAGCTCCTCTGGCGGAGATCTTACGATGAACACTGAAGCTTTCTTT
CASSSSGGDLTMNTEAFF
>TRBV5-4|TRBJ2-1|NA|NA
TGTGCCAGCAGCTTGCGTCGCCAGCGGCACAATGAGCAGTTCTTC
CASSLRRQRHNEQFF
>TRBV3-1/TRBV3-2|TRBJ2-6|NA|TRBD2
TGTGCCAGCAGCCACACTAGCGGGAGGGCTGCCGGGGCCAACGTCCTGACTTTC
CASSHTSGRAAGANVLTF
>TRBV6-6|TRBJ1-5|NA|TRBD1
TGTGCCAGCAGCCGGGACAGCGCAAATCAGCCCCAGCATTTT
CASSRDSANQPQHF
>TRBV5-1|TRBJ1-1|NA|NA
TGCGCCAGCAGCTTGGTTGAGGGCGCTGAAGCTTTCTTT
CASSLVEGAEAFF
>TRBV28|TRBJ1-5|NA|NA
TGTGCCAGCAGTTTAGGGCAGAGGGATCAGCCCCAGCATTTT
CASSLGQRDQPQHF
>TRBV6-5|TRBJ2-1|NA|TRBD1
TGTGCCAGCAGCATGGGACAGGGGGTCTATGAGCAGTTCTTC
CASSMGQGVYEQFF
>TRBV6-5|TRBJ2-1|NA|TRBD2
TGTGCCCTCCATGCGGGGGAGGGCCGGGGTAGTGAGCAGTTCTTC
CALHAGEGRGSEQFF
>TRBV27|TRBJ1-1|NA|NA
TGTGCCAGTCTGCCGTTGAGGATGAACACTGAAGCTTTCTTT
CASLPLRMNTEAFF
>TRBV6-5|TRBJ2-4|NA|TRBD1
TGTGCCAGCAGTAGAAGACAGGGGAGAGAAGACATTCAGTACTTC
CASSRRQGREDIQYF
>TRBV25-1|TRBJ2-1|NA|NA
TGTGCCAGCAGGGCCGCCGGGGGATCCTACAATGAGCAGTTCTTC
CASRAAGGSYNEQFF